This entry features one T cell receptor beta chain sequence. Its target is not known. PCR involved 60 Vbeta and 13 Jbeta primers. Here immunoSEQ multiplex PCR was the method, and the copy in TCRdb shows in-frame clones only, minus some. The table records 70,000 or so clones, around 80% of them present only once. The sample comes from a study of cytomegalovirus exposure and HLA in healthy donors. General study results and limits: Later work found that TCR association rates differed between HLA loci; DRB1 had the most and HLA-C the fewest. In a later analysis, compared with equally common non-associated chains, HLA-associated beta chains were more expanded. A few V segments could not be told apart, such as TRBV6-2 and TRBV6-3, and were left out.

Germline V gene sequence: CDR1 MNHNY, CDR2 SVGAGI (reference sequence). The CDR3 runs 13 residues. V lost 7 bases to trimming and J lost 6 bases; unmatched junction nucleotides: 4. The sequence was obtained from a man younger than 35 in good health and CMV-seronegative. The V gene is TRBV6-6, the J gene TRBJ2-1; 9 nucleotides agree with TRBD2. The source material was PBMCs. CDR3 region: CASNSGGLNEQFF. The CDR3 DNA reads TGTGCCAGCAATAGCGGGGGCCTCAATGAGCAGTTCTTC.